The present TCR beta chain was sequenced within a study of T cell changes during pregnancy in multiple sclerosis. Generated by immunoSEQ multiplex PCR, the TCRdb table keeps only in-frame clones and is missing some. The sample carries approximately 50,000 clones, approximately 92% recorded once. V was pared by 5 bases and J by 1 base, with 2 bases of the junction left unmatched. Per the germline V gene, CDR1 is MNHEY and CDR2 is SVGAGI. CDR3 length: 15 amino acids. The genes are TRBV6-5 and TRBJ2-3, with 11 bases aligning to TRBD2. The sample was CD4+ T cells from peripheral blood mononuclear cells, taken after pregnancy. The source is a female donor with multiple sclerosis, enrolled in a pregnancy study. CDR3 nucleotides: TGTGCCAGCAGTCAACTAGCGGGAGGCACAGATACGCAGTATTTT. This sequence encodes CASSQLAGGTDTQYF.